The rows below give T cell receptor beta chains drawn from one sample of a study of CD8 T cells in Susac syndrome. TCRdb used MiXCR to reprocess the immunoSEQ multiplex PCR reads, holding one entry per CDR3 protein. The table includes fewer than 100,000 distinct CDR3 sequences, 90% to 95% detected once. Sequenced material: CD8+ T cells from PBMCs. All receptors derive from a human donor with multiple sclerosis. The CDR3 runs from the conserved cysteine through the conserved F or W. The D gene is left open where the match is weak. Clone size appears in some rows only: once, few, many, or a class for an expanded clone.

abundance: -
d_gene: TRBD2
j_gene: TRBJ2-3
v_gene: TRBV2
CDR3nt: TGTGCCAGCAGTAGCGGGAGAGGGTCAGATACGCAGTATTTT
CDR3aa: CASSSGRGSDTQYF

abundance: -
d_gene: TRBD1
j_gene: TRBJ1-1
v_gene: TRBV12-3/TRBV12-4
CDR3nt: TGTGCCAGCAGACTGACAGGGGTTACTGAAGCTTTCTTT
CDR3aa: CASRLTGVTEAFF

abundance: -
d_gene: -
j_gene: TRBJ2-4
v_gene: TRBV12-3/TRBV12-4
CDR3nt: TGTGCCAGCAGTTTGAGGGTTGGAGGGGGTAACATTCAGTACTTC
CDR3aa: CASSLRVGGGNIQYF

abundance: -
d_gene: TRBD1
j_gene: TRBJ1-2
v_gene: TRBV6-5
CDR3nt: TGTGCCAGCGGGCCTTCCGGGACAGGGTTCGGTGGCTACACCTTC
CDR3aa: CASGPSGTGFGGYTF

abundance: -
d_gene: -
j_gene: TRBJ1-2
v_gene: TRBV2
CDR3nt: TGTGCCAGCAGTGAAGCGCTTGTGGACAGCTATTACTATGGCTACACCTTC
CDR3aa: CASSEALVDSYYYGYTF

abundance: -
d_gene: -
j_gene: TRBJ2-7
v_gene: TRBV12-3/TRBV12-4
CDR3nt: TGTGCCAGCAGTTCCGGTGGCTCCTCCTACGAGCAGTACTTC
CDR3aa: CASSSGGSSYEQYF

abundance: -
d_gene: -
j_gene: TRBJ2-7
v_gene: TRBV24-1
CDR3nt: TGTGCCACCAGTGAAAAGGACAACTCCTACGAGCAGTACTTC
CDR3aa: CATSEKDNSYEQYF

abundance: -
d_gene: -
j_gene: TRBJ1-2
v_gene: TRBV25-1
CDR3nt: TGTGCCAGCAGTGACCAGGTGGGGGGAAACTATGGCTACACCTTC
CDR3aa: CASSDQVGGNYGYTF

abundance: few
d_gene: -
j_gene: TRBJ2-7
v_gene: TRBV7-2
CDR3nt: TGTGCCAGCAGCTTCAGCGGCCTCGGGGTGGGGCAGTACTTC
CDR3aa: CASSFSGLGVGQYF

abundance: -
d_gene: TRBD2
j_gene: TRBJ2-2
v_gene: TRBV28
CDR3nt: TGTGCCAGCAGTTCACCCGGGACTAGCGGGTGGGAGATCACCGGGGAGCTGTTTTTT
CDR3aa: CASSSPGTSGWEITGELFF

abundance: -
d_gene: -
j_gene: TRBJ1-2
v_gene: TRBV29-1
CDR3nt: TGCAGCGTGACTGGACGGGAAAACTATGGCTACACCTTC
CDR3aa: CSVTGRENYGYTF

abundance: -
d_gene: TRBD2
j_gene: TRBJ2-2
v_gene: TRBV7-6
CDR3nt: TGTGCCAGCAGCCTCCTAGCGGGGGACACCGGGGAGCTGTTTTTT
CDR3aa: CASSLLAGDTGELFF

abundance: -
d_gene: -
j_gene: TRBJ1-1
v_gene: TRBV2
CDR3nt: TGTGCCATACTATGGGGGCCCATGAACACTGAAGCTTTCTTT
CDR3aa: CAILWGPMNTEAFF

abundance: -
d_gene: -
j_gene: TRBJ2-3
v_gene: TRBV7-9
CDR3nt: TGTGCCAGCAGCTTAGAGGTCAACACAGATACGCAGTATTTT
CDR3aa: CASSLEVNTDTQYF

abundance: -
d_gene: -
j_gene: TRBJ2-2
v_gene: TRBV5-8
CDR3nt: TGTGCAGACGGAGGGGGGACGAGCACCGGGGAGCTGTTTTTT
CDR3aa: CADGGGTSTGELFF

abundance: -
d_gene: -
j_gene: TRBJ2-3
v_gene: TRBV6-5
CDR3nt: TGTGCCAGCAGTTACTCGAGTCGGGCAGGGAGCACAGATACGCAGTATTTT
CDR3aa: CASSYSSRAGSTDTQYF

abundance: -
d_gene: TRBD2
j_gene: TRBJ2-2
v_gene: TRBV7-3
CDR3nt: TGTGCCAGCAGCTTAGGGCTAGCGGGACTCACCGGGGAGCTGTTTTTT
CDR3aa: CASSLGLAGLTGELFF

abundance: -
d_gene: -
j_gene: TRBJ2-5
v_gene: TRBV2
CDR3nt: TGTGCCAGCAGTCCGGGACAAGATTACCAAGAGACCCAGTACTTC
CDR3aa: CASSPGQDYQETQYF

abundance: -
d_gene: -
j_gene: TRBJ2-1
v_gene: TRBV11-1
CDR3nt: TGTGCCAGCAGCTCCCTTAGTAGCGGTAATGAGCAGTTCTTC
CDR3aa: CASSSLSSGNEQFF

abundance: -
d_gene: TRBD2
j_gene: TRBJ2-1
v_gene: TRBV9
CDR3nt: TGTGCCAGCAGCGTAGGATGGCGGGGGGGCCCCCACAATGAGCAGTTCTTC
CDR3aa: CASSVGWRGGPHNEQFF